This T cell receptor (beta chain) was recorded in a study of tumor-infiltrating lymphocytes in primary liver carcinoma. About the research overall: Productive TCRbeta reads per sample were roughly 3.5 to 7.13 million, not differing by tissue.

TCR beta cDNA was made from around 460 ng total RNA with a constant-region primer. Libraries for TCR beta were built through three nested multiplex PCR rounds, which together made up a slightly modified ARM-PCR procedure. For 10 cycles apiece, the opening two PCR rounds ran with TRBV1-TRBV30 forward primers and a C-beta reverse primer. TCRdb passed the multiplex PCR reads through MiXCR, listing each CDR3 protein once. The table lists about 97,000 distinct CDR3 sequences, more than 65% of them singletons, with 12% in the top ten. Co-extraction yielded RNA and DNA from about 20-30 mg of unsorted bulk tissue. The sampling covered five separate regions of each tumor. Uniformly, tumor samples exhibited a viable tumor cell fraction exceeding 80%. Germline CDR1 DFQATT, CDR2 SNEGSKA (reference sequence). The CDR3 is made up of 16 amino acids. J was trimmed by 4 bases and V by 4 bases; bases with no gene match: 10.

The sequence came from a woman in her sixties with primary liver carcinoma and hepatitis B virus infection. Sequences were obtained from liver tumor tissue from sampling region 2. Noted subset: tumor region T2, inferior pole. The chain joins TRBV20-1 to TRBJ2-4; TRBD2 matches at 10 bases. CDR3 coding DNA: TGCAGTGCTAAAGGACTAGCGGACCTAGCTAAAAACATTCAGTACTTC. Translation gives CSAKGLADLAKNIQYF.